This T cell receptor beta chain was captured by sequencing in a study of T cell responses to AZD1222 COVID-19 vaccine. Findings and limits, study-wide: Spike regions recognized by vaccine-associated CD4 TCRs spanned the protein, led by 160-218 and 743-854. Two AZD1222 doses significantly raised spike-specific TCR breadth and depth over controls. Targeting of unmutated variant regions was reportedly seen in nearly half of spike-specific TCRs. The donors showed a predominance of white British ancestry and of females, with possible underestimation of clonal diversity.

Note on this clone: What it binds is not known.

Germline V gene data show CDR1 as MDHEN and CDR2 as SYDVKM. This CDR3 spans 14 amino acids. Trimming removed 6 bases from V and 3 bases from J, with 12 bases in between. Libraries were prepared by immunoSEQ multiplex PCR; TCRdb keeps only in-frame clonotypes and omits some of them. The sample includes 150,000 or so clones, 88% of them seen just once. This TCR was recovered from an adult in good health. Sequencing used peripheral blood, obtained on day 0 of AZD1222 vaccination. The chain has TRBV28 and TRBJ2-1; D perhaps matches TRBD2 (7 bases). The CDR3 here is CASREGGLYNEQFF. The CDR3 DNA follows: TGTGCCAGCAGGGAGGGGGGGCTCTACAATGAGCAGTTCTTC.